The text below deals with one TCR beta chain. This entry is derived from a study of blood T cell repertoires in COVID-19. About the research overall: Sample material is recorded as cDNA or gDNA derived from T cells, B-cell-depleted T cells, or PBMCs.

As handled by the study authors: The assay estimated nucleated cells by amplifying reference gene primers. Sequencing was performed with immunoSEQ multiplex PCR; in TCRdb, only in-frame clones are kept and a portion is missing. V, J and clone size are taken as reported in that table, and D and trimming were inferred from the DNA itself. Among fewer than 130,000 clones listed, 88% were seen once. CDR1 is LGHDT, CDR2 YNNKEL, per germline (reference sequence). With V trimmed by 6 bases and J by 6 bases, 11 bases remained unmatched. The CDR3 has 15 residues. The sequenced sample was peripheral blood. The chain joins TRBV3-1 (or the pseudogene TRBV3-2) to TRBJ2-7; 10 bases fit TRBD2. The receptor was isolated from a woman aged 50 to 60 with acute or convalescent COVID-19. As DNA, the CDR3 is TGTGCCAGCAGTAGACAGCTAGCGGGAGAAAGCGAGCAGTACTTC. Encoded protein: CASSRQLAGESEQYF.